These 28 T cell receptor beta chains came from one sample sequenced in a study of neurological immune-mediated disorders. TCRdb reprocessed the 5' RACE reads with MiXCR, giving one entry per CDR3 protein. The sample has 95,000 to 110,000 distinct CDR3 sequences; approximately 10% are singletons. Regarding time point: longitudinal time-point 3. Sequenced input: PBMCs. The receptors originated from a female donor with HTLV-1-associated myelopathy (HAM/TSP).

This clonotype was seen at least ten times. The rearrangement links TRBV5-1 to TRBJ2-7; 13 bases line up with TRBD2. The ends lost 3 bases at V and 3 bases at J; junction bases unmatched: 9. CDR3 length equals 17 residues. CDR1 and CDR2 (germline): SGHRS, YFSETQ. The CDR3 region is CASSSVPGLAGLYEQYF. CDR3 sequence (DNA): TGCGCCAGCAGCTCCGTCCCGGGACTAGCGGGGCTCTACGAGCAGTACTTC. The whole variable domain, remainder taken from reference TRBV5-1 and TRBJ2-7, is KAGVTQTPRYLIKTRGQQVTLSCSPISGHRSVSWYQQTPGQGLQFLFEYFSETQRNKGNFPGRFSGRQFSNSRSEMNVSTLELGDSALYLCASSSVPGLAGLYEQYFGPGTRLTVT.

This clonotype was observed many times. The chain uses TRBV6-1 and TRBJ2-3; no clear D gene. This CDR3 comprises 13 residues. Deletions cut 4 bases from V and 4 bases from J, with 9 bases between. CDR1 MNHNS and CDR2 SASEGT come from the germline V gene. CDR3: CASSAPGPDTQYF. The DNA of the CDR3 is TGTGCCAGCAGTGCTCCCGGGCCAGATACGCAGTATTTT.

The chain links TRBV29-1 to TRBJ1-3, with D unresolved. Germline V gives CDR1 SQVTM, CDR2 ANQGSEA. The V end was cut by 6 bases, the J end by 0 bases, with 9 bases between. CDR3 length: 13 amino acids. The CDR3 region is CSVTGVSGNTIYF. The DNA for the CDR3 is TGCAGCGTGACGGGTGTCTCTGGAAACACCATATATTTT.

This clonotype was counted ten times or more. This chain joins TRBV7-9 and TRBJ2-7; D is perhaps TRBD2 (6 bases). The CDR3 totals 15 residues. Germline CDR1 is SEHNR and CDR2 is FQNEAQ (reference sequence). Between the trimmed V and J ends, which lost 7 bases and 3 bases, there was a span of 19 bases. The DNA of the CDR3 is TGTGCCAGCACCCTAGGGTCGGGGGACGGCTACGAGCAGTACTTC. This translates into CASTLGSGDGYEQYF. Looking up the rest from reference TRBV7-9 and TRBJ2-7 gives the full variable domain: DTGVSQNPRHKITKRGQNVTFRCDPISEHNRLYWYRQTLGQGPEFLTYFQNEAQLEKSRLLSDRFSAERPKGSFSTLEIQRTEQGDSAMYLCASTLGSGDGYEQYFGPGTRLTVT.

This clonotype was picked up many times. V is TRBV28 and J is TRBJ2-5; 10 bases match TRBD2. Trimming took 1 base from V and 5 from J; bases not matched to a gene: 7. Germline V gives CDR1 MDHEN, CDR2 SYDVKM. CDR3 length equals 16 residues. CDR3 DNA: TGTGCCAGCAGTTTATATCTAACTAGCGGGGAGGAGACCCAGTACTTC. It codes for CASSLYLTSGEETQYF.

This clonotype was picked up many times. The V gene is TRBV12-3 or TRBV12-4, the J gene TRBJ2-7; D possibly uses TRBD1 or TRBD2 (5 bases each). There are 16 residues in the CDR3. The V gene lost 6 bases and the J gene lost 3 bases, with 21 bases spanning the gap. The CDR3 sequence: CASSLGIRQGDYEQYF. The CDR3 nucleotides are TGTGCCAGCAGCTTGGGGATCCGGCAGGGAGACTACGAGCAGTACTTC.

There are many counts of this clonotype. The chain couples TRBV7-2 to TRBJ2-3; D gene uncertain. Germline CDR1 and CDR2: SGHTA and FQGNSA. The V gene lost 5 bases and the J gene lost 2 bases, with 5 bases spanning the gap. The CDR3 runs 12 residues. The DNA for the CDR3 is TGTGCCAGCAGCCCTCCCACAGATACGCAGTATTTT. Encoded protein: CASSPPTDTQYF.

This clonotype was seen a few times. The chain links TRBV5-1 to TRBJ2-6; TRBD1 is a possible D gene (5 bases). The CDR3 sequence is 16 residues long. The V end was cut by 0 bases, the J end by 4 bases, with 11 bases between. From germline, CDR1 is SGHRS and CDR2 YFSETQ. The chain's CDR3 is CASSLEVGAGANVLTF. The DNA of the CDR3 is TGCGCCAGCAGCTTGGAAGTTGGGGCCGGGGCCAACGTCCTGACTTTC.

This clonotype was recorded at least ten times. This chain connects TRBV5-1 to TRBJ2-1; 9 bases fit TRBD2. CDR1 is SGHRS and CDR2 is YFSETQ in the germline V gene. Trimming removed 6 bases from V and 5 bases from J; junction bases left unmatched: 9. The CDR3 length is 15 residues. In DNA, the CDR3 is TGCGCCAGCATTTATGGAGCGGGGGGACACAATGAGCAGTTCTTC. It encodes CASIYGAGGHNEQFF.

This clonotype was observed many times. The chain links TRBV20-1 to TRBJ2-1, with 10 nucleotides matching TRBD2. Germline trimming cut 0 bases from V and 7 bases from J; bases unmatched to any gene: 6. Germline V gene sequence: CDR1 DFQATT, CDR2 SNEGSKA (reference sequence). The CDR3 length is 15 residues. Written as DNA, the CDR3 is TGCAGTGCTAGAGAGGGCAGCGGGGGGGCGAATGAGCAGTTCTTC. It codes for CSAREGSGGANEQFF.

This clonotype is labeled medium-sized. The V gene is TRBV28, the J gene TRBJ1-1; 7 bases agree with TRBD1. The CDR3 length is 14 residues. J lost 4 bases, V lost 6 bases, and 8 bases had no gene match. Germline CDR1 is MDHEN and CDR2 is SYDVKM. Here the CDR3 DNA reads TGTGCCAGCAGCCCAGGGGGGACCAGCACTGAAGCTTTCTTT. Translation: CASSPGGTSTEAFF.

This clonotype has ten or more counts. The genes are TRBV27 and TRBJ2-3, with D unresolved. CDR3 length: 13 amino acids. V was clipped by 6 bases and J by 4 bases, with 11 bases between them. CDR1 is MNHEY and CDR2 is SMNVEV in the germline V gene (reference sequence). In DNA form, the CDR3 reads TGTGCCAGCAGCCTTAAGGGTCCAGATACGCAGTATTTT. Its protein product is CASSLKGPDTQYF.

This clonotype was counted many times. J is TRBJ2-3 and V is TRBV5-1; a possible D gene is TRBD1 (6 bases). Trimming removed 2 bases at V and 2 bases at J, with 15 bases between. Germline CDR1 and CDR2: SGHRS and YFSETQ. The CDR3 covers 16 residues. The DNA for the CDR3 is TGCGCCAGCAGCTTCTACAGGGAGTTAGCCACAGATACGCAGTATTTT. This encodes CASSFYRELATDTQYF.

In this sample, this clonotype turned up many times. The CDR3 here is CSARRGGVEETQYF. The DNA of the CDR3 is TGCAGTGCTAGGCGGGGGGGGGTGGAAGAGACCCAGTACTTC. The chain employs TRBV20-1 and TRBJ2-5, with TRBD2 matching 9 bases. The CDR3 is made up of 14 amino acids. Trimming removed 3 bases from V and 3 bases from J; junction bases left unmatched: 5. Germline V gene data show CDR1 as DFQATT and CDR2 as SNEGSKA (reference sequence).

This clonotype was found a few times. CDR3 in DNA: TGCGCCAGCAGCTTGAGCTGGGGGGGCCGGGAGACCCAGTACTTC. Its translation is CASSLSWGGRETQYF. The V call is TRBV5-1, the J call TRBJ2-5; the D gene is possibly TRBD2 (7 bases). The CDR3 is made up of 15 amino acids. The germline CDR1 and CDR2 sequences are SGHRS and YFSETQ. The V end lost 1 base, the J end lost 5 bases, and 15 bases lay between the germline ends.

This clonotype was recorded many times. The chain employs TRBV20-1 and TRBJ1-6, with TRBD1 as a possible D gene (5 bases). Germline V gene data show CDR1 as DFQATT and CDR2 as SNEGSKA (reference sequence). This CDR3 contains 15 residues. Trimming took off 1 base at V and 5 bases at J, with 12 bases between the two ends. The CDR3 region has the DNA TGCAGTGCTAGAGTCCCGACAGTCAATAATTCACCCCTCCACTTT. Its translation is CSARVPTVNNSPLHF.

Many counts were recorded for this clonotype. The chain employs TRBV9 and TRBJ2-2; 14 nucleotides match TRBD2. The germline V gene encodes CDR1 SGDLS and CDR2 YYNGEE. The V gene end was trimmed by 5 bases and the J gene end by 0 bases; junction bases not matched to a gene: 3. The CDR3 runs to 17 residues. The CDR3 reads CASRGTSGGTNTGELFF. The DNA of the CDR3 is TGTGCCAGCAGGGGGACTAGCGGGGGTACGAACACCGGGGAGCTGTTTTTT.

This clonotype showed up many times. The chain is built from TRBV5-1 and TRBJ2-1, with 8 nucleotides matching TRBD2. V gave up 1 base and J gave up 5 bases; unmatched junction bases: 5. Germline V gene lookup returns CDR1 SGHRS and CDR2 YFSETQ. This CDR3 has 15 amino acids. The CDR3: CASSLSTSVNNEQFF. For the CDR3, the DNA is TGCGCCAGCAGCTTGTCGACTAGCGTTAACAATGAGCAGTTCTTC. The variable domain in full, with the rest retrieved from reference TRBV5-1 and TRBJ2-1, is KAGVTQTPRYLIKTRGQQVTLSCSPISGHRSVSWYQQTPGQGLQFLFEYFSETQRNKGNFPGRFSGRQFSNSRSEMNVSTLELGDSALYLCASSLSTSVNNEQFFGPGTRLTVL.

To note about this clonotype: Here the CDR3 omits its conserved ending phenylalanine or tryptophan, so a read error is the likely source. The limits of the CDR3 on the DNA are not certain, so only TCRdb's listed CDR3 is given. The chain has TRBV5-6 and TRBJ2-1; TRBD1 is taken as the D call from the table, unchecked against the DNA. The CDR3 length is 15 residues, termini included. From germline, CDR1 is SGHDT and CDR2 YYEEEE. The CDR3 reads CASSFYICSAIPDKV.

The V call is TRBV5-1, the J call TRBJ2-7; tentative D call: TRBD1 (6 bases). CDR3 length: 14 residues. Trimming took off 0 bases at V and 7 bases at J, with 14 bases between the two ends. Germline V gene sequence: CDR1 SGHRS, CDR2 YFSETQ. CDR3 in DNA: TGCGCCAGCAGCTTGGGCACAGGGTCAAGGGAGCAGTACTTC. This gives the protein CASSLGTGSREQYF.

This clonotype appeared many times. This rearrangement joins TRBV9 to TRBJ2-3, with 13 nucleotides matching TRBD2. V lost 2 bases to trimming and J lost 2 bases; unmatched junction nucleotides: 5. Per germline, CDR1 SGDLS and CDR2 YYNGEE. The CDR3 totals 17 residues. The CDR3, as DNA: TGTGCCAGCAGCGTGGGACTAGCGGGACACTTCACAGATACGCAGTATTTT. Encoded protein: CASSVGLAGHFTDTQYF. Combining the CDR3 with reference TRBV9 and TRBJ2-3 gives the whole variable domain DSGVTQTPKHLITATGQRVTLRCSPRSGDLSVYWYQQSLDQGLQFLIQYYNGEERAKGNILERFSAQQFPDLHSELNLSSLELGDSALYFCASSVGLAGHFTDTQYFGPGTRLTVL.

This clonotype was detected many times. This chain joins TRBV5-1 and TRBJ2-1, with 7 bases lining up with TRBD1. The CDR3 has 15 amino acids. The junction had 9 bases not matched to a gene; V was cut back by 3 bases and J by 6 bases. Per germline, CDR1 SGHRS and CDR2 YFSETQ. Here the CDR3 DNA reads TGCGCCAGCAGCTCGACCGGGACAGTGGGCAATGAGCAGTTCTTC. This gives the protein CASSSTGTVGNEQFF.

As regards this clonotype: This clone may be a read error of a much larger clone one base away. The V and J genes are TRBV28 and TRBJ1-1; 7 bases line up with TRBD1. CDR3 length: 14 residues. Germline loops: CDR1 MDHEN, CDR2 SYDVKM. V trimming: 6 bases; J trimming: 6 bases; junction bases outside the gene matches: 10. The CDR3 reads CASSSQGGRSEAFF. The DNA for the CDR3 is TGTGCCAGCAGCTCCCAGGGGGGTAGATCTGAAGCTTTCTTT.

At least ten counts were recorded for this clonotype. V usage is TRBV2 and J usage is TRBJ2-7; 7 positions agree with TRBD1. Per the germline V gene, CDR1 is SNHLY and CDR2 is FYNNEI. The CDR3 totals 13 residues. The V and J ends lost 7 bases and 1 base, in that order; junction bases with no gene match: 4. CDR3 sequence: CASTSDRSYEQYF. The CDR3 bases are TGTGCCAGCACCTCGGACAGGTCCTACGAGCAGTACTTC. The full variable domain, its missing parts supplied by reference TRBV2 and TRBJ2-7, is EPEVTQTPSHQVTQMGQEVILRCVPISNHLYFYWYRQILGQKVEFLVSFYNNEISEKSEIFDDQFSVERPDGSNFTLKIRSTKLEDSAMYFCASTSDRSYEQYFGPGTRLTVT.

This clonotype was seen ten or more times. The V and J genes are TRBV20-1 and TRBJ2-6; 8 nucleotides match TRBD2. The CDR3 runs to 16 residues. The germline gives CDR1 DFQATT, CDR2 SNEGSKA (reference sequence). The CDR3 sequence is CSAAEAGGAGANVLTF. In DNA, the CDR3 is TGCAGCGCTGCTGAGGCGGGGGGAGCTGGGGCCAACGTCCTGACTTTC.

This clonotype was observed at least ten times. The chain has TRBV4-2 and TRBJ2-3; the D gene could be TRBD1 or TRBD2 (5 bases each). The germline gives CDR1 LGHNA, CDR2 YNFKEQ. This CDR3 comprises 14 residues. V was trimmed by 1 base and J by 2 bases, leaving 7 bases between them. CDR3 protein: CASSQGDLTDTQYF. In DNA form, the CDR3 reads TGTGCCAGCAGCCAAGGGGACCTCACAGATACGCAGTATTTT.

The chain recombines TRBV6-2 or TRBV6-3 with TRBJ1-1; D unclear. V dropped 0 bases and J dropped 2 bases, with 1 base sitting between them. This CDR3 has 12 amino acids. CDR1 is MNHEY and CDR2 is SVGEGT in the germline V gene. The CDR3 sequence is CASSYSNTEAFF. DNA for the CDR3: TGTGCCAGCAGTTACTCTAACACTGAAGCTTTCTTT.

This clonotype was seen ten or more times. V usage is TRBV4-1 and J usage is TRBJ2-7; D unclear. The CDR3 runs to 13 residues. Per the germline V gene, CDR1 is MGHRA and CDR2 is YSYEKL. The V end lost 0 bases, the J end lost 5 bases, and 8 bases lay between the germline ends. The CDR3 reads CASSQERRHEQYF. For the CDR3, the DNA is TGCGCCAGCAGCCAAGAAAGGCGACACGAGCAGTACTTC.